What follows are 30 T cell receptor beta chains derived from one specimen sequenced in a study of PD-L1 blockade in urothelial cancer. Repertoires were generated with immunoSEQ multiplex PCR, while TCRdb's copy carries only in-frame clones and drops some. There are under 130,000 clones in the sample; 70% to 90% occur only once, and 2.4% lies in the top ten. Material: PBMCs, obtained around atezolizumab (anti-PD-L1) treatment. All receptors derive from a man aged 45-65 years with urothelial cancer.

The chain combines TRBV5-1 with TRBJ1-5; a possible D gene is TRBD1 (6 bases). Germline lookup yields CDR1 SGHRS and CDR2 YFSETQ. The length of the CDR3 is 14 residues. Trimming pared 3 bases from V and 2 bases from J, leaving 9 bases between. CDR3 bases: TGCGCCAGCAGCTCGTCAGGGGGCAATCAGCCCCAGCATTTT. Residues: CASSSSGGNQPQHF. The full variable domain, with the rest looked up from reference TRBV5-1 and TRBJ1-5, is KAGVTQTPRYLIKTRGQQVTLSCSPISGHRSVSWYQQTPGQGLQFLFEYFSETQRNKGNFPGRFSGRQFSNSRSEMNVSTLELGDSALYLCASSSSGGNQPQHFGDGTRLSIL.

This chain joins TRBV19 and TRBJ2-1, with 8 bases matching TRBD2. CDR3 length: 15 residues. Germline-derived CDR1 and CDR2 are LNHDA and SQIVND (reference sequence). Trimming removed 5 bases from V and 8 bases from J; junction bases left unmatched: 11. CDR3 loop: CASSAGAGGLDEQFF. CDR3 DNA sequence: TGTGCCAGTAGTGCTGGGGCGGGGGGACTCGATGAGCAGTTCTTC. Based on the CDR3 plus reference TRBV19 and TRBJ2-1, the full variable domain is DGGITQSPKYLFRKEGQNVTLSCEQNLNHDAMYWYRQDPGQGLRLIYYSQIVNDFQKGDIAEGYSVSREKKESFPLTVTSAQKNPTAFYLCASSAGAGGLDEQFFGPGTRLTVL.

The rearrangement joins TRBV27 to TRBJ2-2, with D possibly being TRBD2 (6 bases). CDR1 MNHEY and CDR2 SMNVEV come from the germline V gene (reference sequence). V was trimmed by 3 bases and J by 4 bases, leaving 12 bases between them. The length of the CDR3 is 15 residues. The CDR3 DNA sequence: TGTGCCAGCAGTTTGAAACTAGCCGGCACCGGGGAGCTGTTTTTT. This codes for CASSLKLAGTGELFF.

The chain joins TRBV7-9 to TRBJ2-1, with a tentative D call TRBD2 (6 bases). Germline lookup yields CDR1 SEHNR and CDR2 FQNEAQ (reference sequence). V was trimmed by 11 bases and J by 9 bases, leaving 23 bases between them. The CDR3 covers 14 residues. CDR3 nucleotide sequence: TGTGCCGGGCAGGTGAGCGGGTCCTTGGCTGAGCAGTTCTTC. It is translated as CAGQVSGSLAEQFF.

The chain recombines TRBV7-9 with TRBJ1-3; 10 bases agree with TRBD1. Trimming took 4 bases from V and 6 from J; bases not matched to a gene: 3. The CDR3 extends over 14 amino acids. Germline loops: CDR1 SEHNR, CDR2 FQNEAQ (reference sequence). CDR3 sequence reads: CASSSGTGVNTIYF. The CDR3 DNA sequence: TGTGCCAGCAGCTCCGGGACAGGGGTAAACACCATATATTTT.

This clone was observed a handful of times. This chain uses TRBV6-4 with TRBJ2-1; 8 bases map to TRBD2. CDR1 and CDR2 from the germline V gene are MRHNA and SNTAGT. This CDR3 has 16 amino acids. Germline trimming cut 4 bases from V and 4 bases from J; bases unmatched to any gene: 9. The CDR3 spells CASSASASGQYNEQFF. CDR3 DNA: TGTGCCAGCAGTGCCTCAGCTAGCGGGCAGTACAATGAGCAGTTCTTC.

V and J are TRBV28 and TRBJ2-1, with D possibly TRBD2 on 5 matching bases. CDR3 length: 14 residues. Germline CDR1 and CDR2: MDHEN and SYDVKM. Trimming took off 6 bases at V and 8 bases at J, with 17 bases between the two ends. The DNA for the CDR3 is TGTGCCAGCAGCAGAACTAGGTCCTTACATGAGCAGTTCTTC. Its protein is CASSRTRSLHEQFF.

The chain recombines TRBV5-4 with TRBJ2-5; the match to TRBD2 covers 9 bases. Germline CDR1 reads SGHNT; CDR2 reads YYREEE (reference sequence). The CDR3 runs 15 residues. The junction had 9 bases not matched to a gene; V was cut back by 4 bases and J by 5 bases. This chain's CDR3 is CASSHRGLATETQYF. In nucleotides, the CDR3 is TGTGCCAGCAGCCATCGGGGACTAGCTACGGAGACCCAGTACTTC.

The chain recombines TRBV28 with TRBJ1-1; a weak D match, TRBD1 (6 bases). This CDR3 is built from 16 residues. The V gene's germline CDR1 is MDHEN and CDR2 SYDVKM. Trimming removed 4 bases from V and 1 base from J, with 16 bases in between. The CDR3 sequence: CASSSGNRVANTEAFF. CDR3 DNA sequence: TGTGCCAGCAGTTCTGGCAACAGGGTAGCGAACACTGAAGCTTTCTTT.

The chain employs TRBV28 and TRBJ1-6, with D possibly matching TRBD1 (5 bases). Germline assignment: CDR1 MDHEN and CDR2 SYDVKM. V was cut by 5 bases and J by 5 bases, with 10 bases left in between. The CDR3 is made up of 14 amino acids. The CDR3 DNA is TGTGCCAGCAGTGGAAGGGGAAATAATTCACCCCTCCACTTT. It translates to CASSGRGNNSPLHF.

This clone appeared a single time. The chain employs TRBV9 and TRBJ1-2; TRBD1 is a possible D gene (5 bases). V shed 4 bases and J shed 5 bases, with 15 bases lying between them. The CDR3 has 14 amino acids. Germline CDR1 reads SGDLS; CDR2 reads YYNGEE. Written as DNA, the CDR3 is TGTGCCAGCAGCCTTGACAGTCTGCCATATGGCTACACCTTC. Protein sequence: CASSLDSLPYGYTF.

This chain connects TRBV5-1 to TRBJ2-3, with TRBD1 matching over 7 bases. Germline V gene sequence: CDR1 SGHRS, CDR2 YFSETQ. This CDR3 comprises 14 residues. V shed 6 bases and J 4 bases; nucleotides not matched to a gene: 8. Written as DNA, the CDR3 is TGCGCCAGCACCCTTCGGGACAGATCAGATACGCAGTATTTT. It codes for CASTLRDRSDTQYF.

The CDR3 spells CASSAQPVGGGYTF. The DNA for the CDR3 is TGTGCCAGCAGCGCACAACCGGTAGGAGGGGGCTACACCTTC. The rearrangement links TRBV9 to TRBJ1-2; D uncertain. The ends were cut back, 3 bases at V and 8 bases at J, with 17 bases in the middle. CDR3 length equals 14 residues. Germline V gene sequence: CDR1 SGDLS, CDR2 YYNGEE.

This clone was seen only once. The rearrangement joins TRBV7-2 to TRBJ1-1; no definite D call. Germline V lookup: CDR1 SGHTA, CDR2 FQGNSA. Trimming cost V 4 bases and J 1 base, with 13 bases left between them. CDR3 length: 15 residues. Written as DNA, the CDR3 is TGTGCCAGCAGCTACAGAATAGCGGGGAACACTGAAGCTTTCTTT. Translated: CASSYRIAGNTEAFF.

The chain carries TRBV2 and TRBJ2-1; 7 nucleotides agree with TRBD2. V shed 6 bases and J 3 bases; nucleotides not matched to a gene: 8. CDR3 length: 15 amino acids. The germline V gene encodes CDR1 SNHLY and CDR2 FYNNEI. In DNA, the CDR3 is TGTGCCAGCAGCGCTAGCGGAGGGAACTACAATGAGCAGTTCTTC. Protein product: CASSASGGNYNEQFF.

The CDR3 sequence is CASSPRPGTRFLGELFF. For the CDR3, the DNA is TGTGCCAGCAGCCCCCGACCCGGGACACGCTTTCTCGGGGAGCTGTTTTTT. This rearrangement joins TRBV11-3 to TRBJ2-2; D possibly corresponds to TRBD1 (6 bases). Germline values: CDR1 SGHNT, CDR2 YENEEA. Trimming pared 5 bases from V and 7 bases from J, leaving 23 bases between. This CDR3 comprises 17 residues.

The chain uses TRBV10-2 and TRBJ1-4, with TRBD1 matching over 9 bases. The CDR3 extends over 14 amino acids. Germline lookup yields CDR1 WSHSY and CDR2 SAAADI. J gave up 10 bases and V 5 bases, and 8 bases lay outside the gene matches. CDR3 amino acids: CASSPGQGDGKLFF. DNA of the CDR3: TGCGCCAGCAGTCCGGGACAGGGCGATGGAAAACTGTTTTTT.

The chain links TRBV28 to TRBJ1-1, with D possibly being TRBD1 (5 bases). The CDR3 loop spans 15 amino acids. Germline V lookup: CDR1 MDHEN, CDR2 SYDVKM. The ends were cut back, 7 bases at V and 2 bases at J, with 17 bases in the middle. The CDR3 DNA sequence: TGTGCCAGCACAGGGCCAGGCAATGTAAACACTGAAGCTTTCTTT. This sequence encodes CASTGPGNVNTEAFF.

J is TRBJ2-7 and V is TRBV27; 14 bases align to TRBD2. The ends lost 5 bases at V and 0 bases at J; junction bases unmatched: 6. The CDR3 totals 17 residues. The germline V gene has CDR1 MNHEY and CDR2 SMNVEV (reference sequence). In DNA, the CDR3 is TGTGCCAGCAGTGAAGGACTAGCGGGAGGAACCTCCTACGAGCAGTACTTC. Its protein is CASSEGLAGGTSYEQYF.

The genes are TRBV9 and TRBJ1-2; D call uncertain. CDR3 size: 12 residues. CDR1 and CDR2 from the germline V gene are SGDLS and YYNGEE. With 4 bases removed from V and 7 bases from J, the gap between germline ends came to 11 bases. The CDR3 DNA follows: TGTGCCAGCAGCCTCTTCCTCGGTGGCTACACCTTC. Protein product: CASSLFLGGYTF. The full variable domain, its missing parts supplied by reference TRBV9 and TRBJ1-2, is DSGVTQTPKHLITATGQRVTLRCSPRSGDLSVYWYQQSLDQGLQFLIQYYNGEERAKGNILERFSAQQFPDLHSELNLSSLELGDSALYFCASSLFLGGYTFGSGTRLTVV.

The chain has TRBV18 and TRBJ2-7; maybe TRBD1 (6 bases). Germline CDR1 is KGHSH and CDR2 is LQKENI. V dropped 6 bases and J dropped 11 bases, with 32 bases sitting between them. The CDR3 consists of 17 residues. The CDR3 protein is CASSPRQGSRGVESKYF. CDR3 nucleotide sequence: TGTGCCAGCTCCCCCCGTCAGGGGTCAAGGGGTGTAGAGAGCAAGTACTTC.

V is TRBV4-2 and J is TRBJ2-3, with TRBD2 matching 9 bases. The CDR3 totals 17 residues. CDR1 LGHNA and CDR2 YNFKEQ come from the germline V gene. After removal of 0 bases from V and 6 bases from J, the junction contained 10 bases not matched to a gene. CDR3 nucleotides: TGTGCCAGCAGCCAAGAGCTGACTAGCGGAGGTCGGGATACGCAGTATTTT. Translation: CASSQELTSGGRDTQYF.

The chain joins TRBV2 to TRBJ2-3; a possible D gene is TRBD2 (5 bases). The V end lost 3 bases, the J end lost 1 base, and 14 bases lay between the germline ends. Per germline, CDR1 SNHLY and CDR2 FYNNEI. CDR3 length: 16 amino acids. The CDR3 reads CASSDLRVSGTDTQYF. CDR3 coding DNA: TGTGCCAGCAGTGATCTGCGGGTTTCGGGCACAGATACGCAGTATTTT.

This sequence joins TRBV6-6 and TRBJ2-7; D is perhaps TRBD2 (5 bases). In germline, CDR1 is MNHNY, CDR2 SVGAGI (reference sequence). The CDR3 has 12 residues. V shed 2 bases and J shed 6 bases, with 8 bases lying between them. The CDR3 protein is CASSYREGEQYF. The CDR3 nucleotides read TGTGCCAGCAGTTACAGAGAGGGCGAGCAGTACTTC.

This rearrangement joins TRBV5-6 to TRBJ2-7, with D possibly TRBD2 on 6 matching bases. V lost 0 bases and J 0 bases, leaving 13 bases between the germline ends. This CDR3 is built from 16 residues. The V gene's germline CDR1 is SGHDT and CDR2 YYEEEE. The CDR3 DNA reads TGTGCCAGCAGCTTGGGCGGGACTCTGAGCTCCTACGAGCAGTACTTC. The encoded protein is CASSLGGTLSSYEQYF.

The chain recombines TRBV18 with TRBJ2-6; 7 bases are shared with TRBD1. Germline V CDR1 and CDR2: KGHSH, LQKENI. The CDR3 spans 16 residues. Trimming took 8 bases from V and 4 from J; bases not matched to a gene: 11. CDR3 sequence reads: CASDGSGGSGANVLTF. For the CDR3, the DNA is TGTGCCAGCGACGGGTCAGGGGGTTCGGGGGCCAACGTCCTGACTTTC.

This chain connects TRBV19 to TRBJ2-3; D is possibly TRBD1 (5 bases). This CDR3 has 16 amino acids. With 5 bases removed from V and 2 bases from J, the gap between germline ends came to 17 bases. The V gene's germline CDR1 is LNHDA and CDR2 SQIVND (reference sequence). The CDR3 loop reads CASSPVGLPNTDTQYF. DNA of the CDR3: TGTGCCAGTAGTCCGGTGGGGCTACCAAACACAGATACGCAGTATTTT.

The V call is TRBV6-5, the J call TRBJ2-3, with D perhaps matching TRBD2 (6 bases). The V and J ends lost 6 bases and 1 base respectively, with 11 bases between them. Looked up from germline, CDR1 is MNHEY and CDR2 is SVGAGI. This CDR3 region has 14 residues. This CDR3 is CASSWRAGTDTQYF. The CDR3 DNA sequence: TGTGCCAGCAGCTGGAGGGCCGGCACAGATACGCAGTATTTT.

The V gene is TRBV29-1, the J gene TRBJ1-1, with a tentative D call TRBD1 (5 bases). V gave up 3 bases and J gave up 4 bases, with 9 bases separating them. Germline assignment: CDR1 SQVTM and CDR2 ANQGSEA. This CDR3 region has 12 residues. In nucleotides, the CDR3 is TGCAGCGTTGAGTTGGGGGGCACTGAAGCTTTCTTT. Translating gives CSVELGGTEAFF.

This chain connects TRBV29-1 to TRBJ2-2; D not certain. The V gene lost 3 bases and the J gene lost 2 bases, with 7 bases spanning the gap. Germline-derived CDR1 and CDR2 are SQVTM and ANQGSEA. The CDR3 length is 13 residues. CDR3 DNA: TGCAGCGTTGAGGCCAGAAACACCGGGGAGCTGTTTTTT. It specifies CSVEARNTGELFF.